The 11 T cell receptor beta chains reported below all come from one sample, sequenced in a study of shared clonotypes between healthy human individuals. The repertoire was sequenced with immunoSEQ multiplex PCR; TCRdb's copy has only in-frame clones and lacks some. The sample carries 2 million to 2.5 million clones, 90% to 96% recorded once. The source material was naive CD4+ T cells sorted from blood. Documented subset: CD45RA+ positively selected. These receptors originate from a man aged 18 to 29 in good health.

This sequence joins TRBV27 and TRBJ1-2, with D perhaps TRBD1 (5 bases). Trimming removed 6 bases from V and 2 bases from J, with 13 bases in between. Germline CDR1 reads MNHEY; CDR2 reads SMNVEV (reference sequence). This CDR3 has 14 residues. CDR3 in amino acids: CASSPLGGNYGYTF. For the CDR3, the DNA is TGTGCCAGCAGCCCCCTCGGGGGGAACTATGGCTACACCTTC.

The chain couples TRBV2 to TRBJ2-3; the D is unclear. This CDR3 contains 12 residues. Germline CDR1 reads SNHLY; CDR2 reads FYNNEI. V was trimmed by 0 bases and J by 4 bases, leaving 2 bases between them. CDR3 bases: TGTGCCAGCAGTGAAGCAGCAGATACGCAGTATTTT. Protein sequence: CASSEAADTQYF.

V is TRBV10-3 and J is TRBJ1-2, with D hard to call. In germline, CDR1 is ENHRY, CDR2 SYGVKD. Trimming left V 9 bases short and J 6 bases short, with 23 bases between. CDR3 length equals 15 residues. The CDR3 DNA is TGTGCCATACACCCGCAGTCCGGTCTATCGAATGGCTACACCTTC. It yields the protein CAIHPQSGLSNGYTF.

This chain uses TRBV10-3 with TRBJ2-7; D uncertain. This CDR3 is built from 13 residues. V was trimmed by 4 bases and J by 5 bases, leaving 12 bases between them. Germline-derived CDR1 and CDR2 are ENHRY and SYGVKD. The CDR3 sequence is CAISGPLGNEQYF. The DNA of the CDR3 is TGTGCCATCAGTGGCCCCCTAGGGAACGAGCAGTACTTC.

This chain joins TRBV18 and TRBJ1-3; 7 bases match TRBD1. Germline loops: CDR1 KGHSH, CDR2 LQKENI. The CDR3 is made up of 15 amino acids. V was clipped by 6 bases and J by 2 bases; unmatched bases: 7. This CDR3 reads CASSPDRVPGNTIYF. In DNA, the CDR3 is TGTGCCAGCTCCCCAGACAGGGTCCCTGGAAACACCATATATTTT.

V gene TRBV6-6 combines with J gene TRBJ2-1, with D maybe TRBD2 (5 bases). This CDR3 is 15 amino acids long. Deletions cut 2 bases from V and 5 bases from J, with 13 bases between. Germline V gene lookup returns CDR1 MNHNY and CDR2 SVGAGI (reference sequence). The CDR3 coding sequence is TGTGCCAGCAGTTACGGGGTAGCGCGCAACAATGAGCAGTTCTTC. Translating it yields CASSYGVARNNEQFF.

Concerning this clone itself: Other DNA sequences in this sample translate to the same CDR3. V is TRBV10-3 and J is TRBJ2-7; D is unresolved. This CDR3 has 11 residues. V lost 2 bases and J 5 bases, leaving 4 bases between the germline ends. Germline-derived CDR1 and CDR2 are ENHRY and SYGVKD. As DNA, the CDR3 is TGTGCCATCAGTGAGGTCGACGAGCAGTACTTC. Translating it yields CAISEVDEQYF.

The CDR3 DNA reads TGCGCCAGCAGCGGTAGCGGGACAAGGATCACAGATACGCAGTATTTT. Residues: CASSGSGTRITDTQYF. The chain links TRBV5-1 to TRBJ2-3; 8 nucleotides align to TRBD2. With 4 bases clipped from V and 2 bases from J, the junction kept 9 bases outside the gene matches. CDR1 is SGHRS and CDR2 is YFSETQ in the germline V gene. The CDR3 has 16 amino acids.

The rearrangement links TRBV27 to TRBJ2-2, with 11 bases fitting TRBD1. V lost 6 bases and J lost 5; bases outside the gene matches: 5. CDR1 MNHEY and CDR2 SMNVEV come from the germline V gene (reference sequence). This CDR3 is 15 amino acids long. This CDR3 is CASRTGDRGTGELFF. The CDR3, as DNA: TGTGCCAGCAGGACGGGGGACAGGGGGACCGGGGAGCTGTTTTTT.

V and J are TRBV19 and TRBJ1-2; D is perhaps TRBD1 (5 bases). Trimming removed 5 bases from V and 6 bases from J, with 19 bases in between. The CDR3 extends over 15 amino acids. Germline assignment: CDR1 LNHDA and CDR2 SQIVND (reference sequence). As DNA, the CDR3 is TGTGCCAGTAGTTATGTCGCGGGACTTCCGGATGGCTACACCTTC. It translates to CASSYVAGLPDGYTF.

The chain's CDR3 is CAIQWGNQPQHF. The CDR3 DNA is TGTGCCATACAGTGGGGCAATCAGCCCCAGCATTTT. The chain joins TRBV6-1 to TRBJ1-5, with D uncertain. V lost 10 bases, J lost 2 bases, and 9 bases lay in between. The V gene's germline CDR1 is MNHNS and CDR2 SASEGT. The CDR3 is made up of 12 amino acids.